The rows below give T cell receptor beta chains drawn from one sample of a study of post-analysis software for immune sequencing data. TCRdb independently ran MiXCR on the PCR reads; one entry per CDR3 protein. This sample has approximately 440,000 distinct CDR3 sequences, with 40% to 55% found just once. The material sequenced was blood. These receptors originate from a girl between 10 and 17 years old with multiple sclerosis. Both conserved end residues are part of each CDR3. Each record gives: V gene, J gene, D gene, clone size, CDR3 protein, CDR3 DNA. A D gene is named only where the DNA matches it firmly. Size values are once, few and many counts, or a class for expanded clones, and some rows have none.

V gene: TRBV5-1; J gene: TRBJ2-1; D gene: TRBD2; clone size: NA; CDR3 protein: CASAGLAGRNEQFF; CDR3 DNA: TGCGCCAGCGCCGGGCTAGCGGGAAGGAATGAGCAGTTCTTC
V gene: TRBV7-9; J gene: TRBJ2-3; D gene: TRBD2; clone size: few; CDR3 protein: CASSPWLYRGLAVSTDTQYF; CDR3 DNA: TGTGCCAGCAGCCCCTGGCTGTACCGGGGACTAGCGGTTAGCACAGATACGCAGTATTTT
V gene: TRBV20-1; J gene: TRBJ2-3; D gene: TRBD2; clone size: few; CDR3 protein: CSARLAGGRADTQYF; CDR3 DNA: TGCAGTGCTAGACTAGCGGGAGGGCGGGCAGATACGCAGTATTTT
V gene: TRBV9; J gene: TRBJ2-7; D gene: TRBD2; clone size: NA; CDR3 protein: CASSGLAGGVDEQYF; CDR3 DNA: TGTGCCAGCAGCGGACTAGCGGGAGGGGTAGATGAGCAGTACTTC
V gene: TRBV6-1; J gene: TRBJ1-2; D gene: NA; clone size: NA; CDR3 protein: CASRSSPGAPSPKDGYTF; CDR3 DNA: TGTGCCAGCAGGAGTAGCCCTGGTGCGCCCAGTCCTAAGGATGGCTACACCTTC
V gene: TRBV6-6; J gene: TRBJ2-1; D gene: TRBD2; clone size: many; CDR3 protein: CASMASSGRASNEQFF; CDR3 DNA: TGTGCCAGCATGGCGTCTAGCGGGAGGGCCTCGAATGAGCAGTTCTTC
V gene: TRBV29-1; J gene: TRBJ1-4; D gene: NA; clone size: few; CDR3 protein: CSGRARTAEKLFF; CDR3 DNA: TGCAGCGGAAGGGCCCGGACAGCAGAAAAACTGTTTTTT
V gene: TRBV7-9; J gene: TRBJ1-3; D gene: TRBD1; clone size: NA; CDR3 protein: CASSLTGQGDGNTIYF; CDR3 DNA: TGTGCCAGCAGCTTAACAGGACAGGGGGATGGAAACACCATATATTTT
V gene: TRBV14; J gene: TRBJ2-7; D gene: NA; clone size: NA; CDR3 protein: CASSQDSGRRYEQYF; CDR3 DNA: TGTGCCAGCAGCCAAGATTCGGGACGGCGCTACGAGCAGTACTTC
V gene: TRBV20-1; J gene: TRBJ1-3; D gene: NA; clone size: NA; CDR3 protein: CSARGKGYGNTIYF; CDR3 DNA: TGCAGTGCTAGAGGAAAGGGTTACGGAAACACCATATATTTT
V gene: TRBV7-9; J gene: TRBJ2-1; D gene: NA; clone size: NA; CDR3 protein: CTSSLPQGYNEQFF; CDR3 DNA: TGTACCAGCAGCTTACCTCAGGGCTACAATGAGCAGTTCTTC
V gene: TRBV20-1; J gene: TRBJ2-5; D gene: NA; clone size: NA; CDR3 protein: CSAQQGDQETQYF; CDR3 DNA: TGCAGTGCTCAACAGGGAGACCAAGAGACCCAGTACTTC
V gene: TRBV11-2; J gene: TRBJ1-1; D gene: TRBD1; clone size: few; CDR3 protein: CASSWGQGATEAFF; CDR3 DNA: TGTGCCAGCAGCTGGGGACAGGGGGCCACTGAAGCTTTCTTT
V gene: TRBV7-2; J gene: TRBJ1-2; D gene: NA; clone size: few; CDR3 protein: CASSLPVIYGYTF; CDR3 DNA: TGTGCCAGCAGCTTACCGGTCATCTATGGCTACACCTTC
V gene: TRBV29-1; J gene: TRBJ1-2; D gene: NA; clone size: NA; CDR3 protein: CSVGYRERGSAYGYTF; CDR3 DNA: TGCAGCGTGGGCTACAGGGAAAGGGGCTCTGCCTATGGCTACACCTTC
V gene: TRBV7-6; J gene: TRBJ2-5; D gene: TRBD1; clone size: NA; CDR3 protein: CASSLRDRHYNEQYF; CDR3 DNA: TGTGCCAGCAGCTTACGGGACAGACACTACAATGAGCAGTACTTC
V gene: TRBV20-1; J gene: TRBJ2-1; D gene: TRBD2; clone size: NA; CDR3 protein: CSAQLAGGDNEQFF; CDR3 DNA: TGCAGTGCTCAACTAGCGGGAGGGGACAATGAGCAGTTCTTC
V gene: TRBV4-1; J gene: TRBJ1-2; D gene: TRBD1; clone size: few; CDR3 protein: CASSQGQGDGYTF; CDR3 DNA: TGCGCCAGCAGCCAAGGGCAGGGGGACGGCTACACCTTC
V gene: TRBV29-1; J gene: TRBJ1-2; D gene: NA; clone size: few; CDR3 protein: CSVSTVVGQWYGYTF; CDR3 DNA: TGCAGCGTTTCCACGGTCGTGGGGCAATGGTATGGCTACACCTTC
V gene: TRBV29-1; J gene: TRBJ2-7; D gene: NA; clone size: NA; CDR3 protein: CSVERGLGEQYF; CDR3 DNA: TGCAGCGTTGAACGGGGGCTTGGCGAGCAGTACTTC
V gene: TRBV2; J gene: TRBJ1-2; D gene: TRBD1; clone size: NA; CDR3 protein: CASSEDRIGGYTF; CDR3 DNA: TGTGCCAGCAGTGAGGACAGGATAGGAGGCTACACCTTC
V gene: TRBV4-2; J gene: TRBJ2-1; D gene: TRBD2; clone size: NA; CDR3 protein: CASSLGLAGGHFEQFF; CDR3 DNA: TGTGCCAGCAGCCTTGGACTAGCGGGAGGCCACTTTGAGCAGTTCTTC
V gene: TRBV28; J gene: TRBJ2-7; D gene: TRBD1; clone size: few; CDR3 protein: CASTTGQAVNYEQYF; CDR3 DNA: TGTGCCAGCACCACAGGACAGGCCGTAAACTACGAGCAGTACTTC
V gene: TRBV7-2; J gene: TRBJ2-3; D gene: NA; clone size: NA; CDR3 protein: CASTPPGTDTQYF; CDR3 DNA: TGTGCCAGCACCCCCCCAGGCACAGATACGCAGTATTTT
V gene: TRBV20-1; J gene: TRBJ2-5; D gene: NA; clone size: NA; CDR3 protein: CSAPQTGRPQETQYF; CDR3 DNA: TGCAGTGCTCCCCAGACAGGGAGGCCCCAAGAGACCCAGTACTTC